These 5 T cell receptor beta chains share one sample of origin, sequenced in a study of control samples from healthy donors and cancer patients. The data were produced by immunoSEQ multiplex PCR, yet TCRdb's version contains in-frame clones alone and is incomplete. This sample has about 79,000 clones, with 93% found just once. The sequenced material came from PBMCs. All receptors derive from a woman aged 40 to 55 with lung cancer.

The genes are TRBV27 and TRBJ2-1; tentative D call: TRBD1 (6 bases). Trimming removed 8 bases at V and 4 bases at J, with 18 bases between. This CDR3 spans 15 amino acids. Looked up from germline, CDR1 is MNHEY and CDR2 is SMNVEV (reference sequence). CDR3 DNA: TGTGCCAGCTCCCTCCGGGACAATGGGTACAATGAGCAGTTCTTC. Protein product: CASSLRDNGYNEQFF.

The V and J genes are TRBV29-1 and TRBJ1-1, with D possibly TRBD1 on 5 matching bases. Looked up from germline, CDR1 is SQVTM and CDR2 is ANQGSEA. Deletions cut 7 bases from V and 8 bases from J, with 29 bases between. This CDR3 has 16 residues. The CDR3 DNA follows: TGCAGCGCGGGGGACTACCAAGGGACCCTTAACCGGGAAGCTTTCTTT. Protein sequence: CSAGDYQGTLNREAFF.

V and J are TRBV7-3 and TRBJ1-2; 8 nucleotides match TRBD1. The CDR3 is made up of 15 amino acids. Germline CDR1 reads SGHTA; CDR2 reads FQGTGA. V shed 5 bases, J shed 4 bases, and the junction held 9 bases outside the gene matches. The CDR3 coding sequence is TGTGCCAGCAGCCCCCAGGGGGCTGATATCTATGGCTACACCTTC. It specifies CASSPQGADIYGYTF.

The CDR3 here is CASSENRGYRGTF. Written as DNA, the CDR3 is TGTGCCAGCAGTGAAAACAGGGGGTATCGCGGCACCTTC. The V call is TRBV6-1, the J call TRBJ1-2; TRBD1 matches 8 bases. CDR1 and CDR2 from the germline V gene are MNHNS and SASEGT. This CDR3 has 13 residues. V shed 2 bases and J 13 bases; nucleotides not matched to a gene: 9.

The chain is built from TRBV11-2 and TRBJ1-3, with D hard to call. The V end lost 5 bases, the J end lost 0 bases, and 14 bases lay between the germline ends. The CDR3 covers 16 residues. The germline V gene encodes CDR1 SGHAT and CDR2 FQNNGV. The CDR3 DNA reads as TGTGCCAGCAGCACCCAATACGGGAGCTCTGGAAACACCATATATTTT. As protein: CASSTQYGSSGNTIYF.